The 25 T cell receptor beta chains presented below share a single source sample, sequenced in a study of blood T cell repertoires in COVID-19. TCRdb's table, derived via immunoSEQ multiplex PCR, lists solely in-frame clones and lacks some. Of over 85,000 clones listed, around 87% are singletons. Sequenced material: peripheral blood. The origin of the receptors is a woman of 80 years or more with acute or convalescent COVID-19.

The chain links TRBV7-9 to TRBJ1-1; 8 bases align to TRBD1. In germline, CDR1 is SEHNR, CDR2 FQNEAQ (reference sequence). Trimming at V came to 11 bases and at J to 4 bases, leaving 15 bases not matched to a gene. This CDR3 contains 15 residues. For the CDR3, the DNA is TGTGCCGCGCTTAGGACAGGGAGAGTCGGCACTGAAGCTTTCTTT. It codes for CAALRTGRVGTEAFF.

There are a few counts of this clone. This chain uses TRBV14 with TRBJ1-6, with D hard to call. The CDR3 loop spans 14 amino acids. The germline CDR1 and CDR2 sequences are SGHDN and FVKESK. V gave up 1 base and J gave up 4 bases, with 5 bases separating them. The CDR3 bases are TGTGCCAGCAGCCAAGCCCCGTATAATTCACCCCTCCACTTT. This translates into CASSQAPYNSPLHF.

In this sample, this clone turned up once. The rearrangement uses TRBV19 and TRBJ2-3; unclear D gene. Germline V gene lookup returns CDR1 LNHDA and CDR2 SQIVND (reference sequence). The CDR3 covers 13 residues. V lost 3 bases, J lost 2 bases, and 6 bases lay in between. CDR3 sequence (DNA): TGTGCCAGTAGTATCGCGGACACAGATACGCAGTATTTT. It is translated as CASSIADTDTQYF.

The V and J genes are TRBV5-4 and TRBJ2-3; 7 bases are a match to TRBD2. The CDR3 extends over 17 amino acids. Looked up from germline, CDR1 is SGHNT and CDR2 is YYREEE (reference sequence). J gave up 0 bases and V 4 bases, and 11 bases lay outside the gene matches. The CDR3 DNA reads TGTGCCAGCAGCCCTACCTCGACTAGCCTTAGCACAGATACGCAGTATTTT. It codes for CASSPTSTSLSTDTQYF.

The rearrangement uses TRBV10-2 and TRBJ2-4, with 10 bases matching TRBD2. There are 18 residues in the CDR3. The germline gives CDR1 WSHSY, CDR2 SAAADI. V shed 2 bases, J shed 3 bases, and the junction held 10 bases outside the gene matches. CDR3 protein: CASSEKRRLAGDKNIQYF. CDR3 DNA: TGCGCCAGCAGTGAGAAAAGGCGGCTAGCGGGAGACAAAAACATTCAGTACTTC.

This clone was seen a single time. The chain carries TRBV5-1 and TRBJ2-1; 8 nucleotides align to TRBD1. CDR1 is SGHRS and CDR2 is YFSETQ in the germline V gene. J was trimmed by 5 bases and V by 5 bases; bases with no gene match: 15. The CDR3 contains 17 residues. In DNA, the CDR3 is TGCGCCAGCAGTCAATACGCAGCGACAGGGGTGAACAATGAGCAGTTCTTC. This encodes CASSQYAATGVNNEQFF.

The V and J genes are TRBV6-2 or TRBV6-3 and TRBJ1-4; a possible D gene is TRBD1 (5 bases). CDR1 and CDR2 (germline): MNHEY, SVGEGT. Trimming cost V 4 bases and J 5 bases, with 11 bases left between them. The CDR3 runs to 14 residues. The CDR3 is CASSWGRSNEKLFF. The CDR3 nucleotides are TGTGCCAGCAGTTGGGGCCGCTCAAATGAAAAACTGTTTTTT.

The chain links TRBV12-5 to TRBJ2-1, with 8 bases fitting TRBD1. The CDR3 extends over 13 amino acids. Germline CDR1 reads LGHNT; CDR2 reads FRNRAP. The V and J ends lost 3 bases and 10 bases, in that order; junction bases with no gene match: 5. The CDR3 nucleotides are TGTGCTAGTGGTTTCGGACAGGGAAGGGAGCAGTTCTTC. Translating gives CASGFGQGREQFF.

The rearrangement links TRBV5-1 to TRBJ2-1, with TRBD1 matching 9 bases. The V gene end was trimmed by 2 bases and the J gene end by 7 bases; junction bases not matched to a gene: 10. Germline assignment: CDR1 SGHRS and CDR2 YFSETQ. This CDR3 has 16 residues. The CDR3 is CASSLITGGVANEQFF. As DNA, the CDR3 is TGCGCCAGCAGCTTAATTACAGGGGGCGTTGCGAATGAGCAGTTCTTC. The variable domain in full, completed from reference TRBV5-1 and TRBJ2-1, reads KAGVTQTPRYLIKTRGQQVTLSCSPISGHRSVSWYQQTPGQGLQFLFEYFSETQRNKGNFPGRFSGRQFSNSRSEMNVSTLELGDSALYLCASSLITGGVANEQFFGPGTRLTVL.

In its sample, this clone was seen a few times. The CDR3 nucleotides read TGCGCCAGCAGCCGGGACAGCCCGACCCGAACTGAAGCTTTCTTT. This codes for CASSRDSPTRTEAFF. The chain has TRBV5-1 and TRBJ1-1; 7 nucleotides match TRBD1. CDR1 and CDR2 (germline): SGHRS, YFSETQ. The trim removed 4 bases at V and 5 bases at J, leaving 11 bases unmatched. CDR3 length: 15 amino acids.

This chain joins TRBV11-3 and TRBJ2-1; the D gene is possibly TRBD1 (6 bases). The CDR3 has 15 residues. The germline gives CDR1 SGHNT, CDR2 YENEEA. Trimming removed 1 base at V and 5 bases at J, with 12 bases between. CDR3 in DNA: TGTGCCAGCAGCTTAGGCGGACAGATACACAATGAGCAGTTCTTC. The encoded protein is CASSLGGQIHNEQFF.

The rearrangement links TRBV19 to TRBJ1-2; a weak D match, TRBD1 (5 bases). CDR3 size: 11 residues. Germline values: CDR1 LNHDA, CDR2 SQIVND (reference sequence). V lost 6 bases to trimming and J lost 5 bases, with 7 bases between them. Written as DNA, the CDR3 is TGTGCCAGTAGGGGGCTTTATGGCTACACCTTC. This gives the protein CASRGLYGYTF.

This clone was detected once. The CDR3 region has the DNA TGTGCCAGCGGGAGCTCTGGAAACACCATATATTTT. Encoded protein: CASGSSGNTIYF. The chain combines TRBV3-1 (or the pseudogene TRBV3-2) with TRBJ1-3; D unresolved. The CDR3 is made up of 12 amino acids. Germline assignment: CDR1 LGHDT and CDR2 YNNKEL (reference sequence). With 8 bases removed from V and 0 bases from J, the gap between germline ends came to 5 bases.

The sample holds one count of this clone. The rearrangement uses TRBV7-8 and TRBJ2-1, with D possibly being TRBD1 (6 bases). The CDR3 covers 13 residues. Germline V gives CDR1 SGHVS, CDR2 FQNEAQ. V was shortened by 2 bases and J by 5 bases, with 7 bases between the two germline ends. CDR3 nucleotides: TGTGCCAGCAGCTTATGGACAGACAATGAGCAGTTCTTC. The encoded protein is CASSLWTDNEQFF. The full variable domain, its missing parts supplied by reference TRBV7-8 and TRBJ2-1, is GAGVSQSPRYKVAKRGQDVALRCDPISGHVSLFWYQQALGQGPEFLTYFQNEAQLDKSGLPSDRFFAERPEGSVSTLKIQRTQQEDSAVYLCASSLWTDNEQFFGPGTRLTVL.

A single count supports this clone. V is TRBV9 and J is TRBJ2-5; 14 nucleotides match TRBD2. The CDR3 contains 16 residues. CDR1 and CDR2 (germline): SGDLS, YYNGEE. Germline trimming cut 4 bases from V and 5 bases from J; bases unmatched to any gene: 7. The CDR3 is CASSSEGLAGEETQYF. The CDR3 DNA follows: TGTGCCAGCAGCTCAGAGGGACTAGCGGGAGAGGAGACCCAGTACTTC.

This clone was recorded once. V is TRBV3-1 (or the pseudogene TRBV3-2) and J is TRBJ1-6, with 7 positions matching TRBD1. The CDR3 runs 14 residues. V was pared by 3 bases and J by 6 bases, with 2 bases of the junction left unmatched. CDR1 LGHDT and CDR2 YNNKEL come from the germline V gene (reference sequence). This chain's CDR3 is CASSQGQSNSPLHF. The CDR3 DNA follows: TGTGCCAGCAGCCAGGGACAGTCTAATTCACCCCTCCACTTT.

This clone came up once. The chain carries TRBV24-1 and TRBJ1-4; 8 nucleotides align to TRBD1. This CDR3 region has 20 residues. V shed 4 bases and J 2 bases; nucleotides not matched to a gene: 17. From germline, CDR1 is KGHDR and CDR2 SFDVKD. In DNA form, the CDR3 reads TGTGCCACCAGTGAGCCCGATGACAGGGGCTTCCAAGGGACTAATGAAAAACTGTTTTTT. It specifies CATSEPDDRGFQGTNEKLFF.

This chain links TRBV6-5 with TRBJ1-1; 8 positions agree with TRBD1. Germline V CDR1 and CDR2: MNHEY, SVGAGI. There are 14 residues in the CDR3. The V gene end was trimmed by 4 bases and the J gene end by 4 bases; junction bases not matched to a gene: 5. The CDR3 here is CASSSRTGLTEAFF. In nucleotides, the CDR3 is TGTGCCAGCAGTTCCCGGACAGGGCTCACTGAAGCTTTCTTT.

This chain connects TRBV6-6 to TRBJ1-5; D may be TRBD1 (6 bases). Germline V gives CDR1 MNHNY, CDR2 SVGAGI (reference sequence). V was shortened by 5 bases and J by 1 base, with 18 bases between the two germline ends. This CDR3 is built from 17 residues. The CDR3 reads CASSPQARGGSNQPQHF. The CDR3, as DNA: TGTGCCAGCAGTCCCCAGGCCCGGGGGGGCAGCAATCAGCCCCAGCATTTT.

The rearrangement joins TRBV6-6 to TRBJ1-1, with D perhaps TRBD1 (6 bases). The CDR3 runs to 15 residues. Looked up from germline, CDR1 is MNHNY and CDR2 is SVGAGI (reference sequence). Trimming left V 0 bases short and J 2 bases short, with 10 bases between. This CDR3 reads CASSYSPQGNTEAFF. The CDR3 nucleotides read TGTGCCAGCAGTTACTCGCCACAGGGTAACACTGAAGCTTTCTTT.

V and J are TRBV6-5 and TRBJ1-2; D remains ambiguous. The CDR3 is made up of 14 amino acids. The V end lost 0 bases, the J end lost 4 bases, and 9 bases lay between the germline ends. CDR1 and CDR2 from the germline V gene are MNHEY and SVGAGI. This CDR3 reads CASSYSFKSYGYTF. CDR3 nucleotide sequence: TGTGCCAGCAGTTACTCCTTCAAGAGCTATGGCTACACCTTC.

Here the CDR3 reads CASSLELAGSEQFF. The CDR3 coding sequence is TGCGCCAGCAGCTTGGAATTAGCGGGGAGCGAGCAGTTCTTC. The chain couples TRBV5-1 to TRBJ2-1; 8 nucleotides match TRBD2. The junction had 6 bases not matched to a gene; V was cut back by 0 bases and J by 10 bases. Germline lookup yields CDR1 SGHRS and CDR2 YFSETQ. The CDR3 loop spans 14 amino acids.

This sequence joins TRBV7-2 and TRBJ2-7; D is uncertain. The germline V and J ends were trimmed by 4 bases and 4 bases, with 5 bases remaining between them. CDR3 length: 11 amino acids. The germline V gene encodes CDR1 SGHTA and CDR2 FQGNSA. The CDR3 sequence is CASSSLYEQYF. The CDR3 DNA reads TGTGCCAGCAGCTCACTGTACGAGCAGTACTTC.

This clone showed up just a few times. CDR3 coding DNA: TGTGCCAGCAAAACAGGGGGCGCTTTTGAAGCTTTCTTT. This sequence encodes CASKTGGAFEAFF. This chain uses TRBV5-4 with TRBJ1-1; 9 bases line up with TRBD1. The CDR3 covers 13 residues. V lost 6 bases to trimming and J lost 7 bases; unmatched junction nucleotides: 7. Germline V CDR1 and CDR2: SGHNT, YYREEE (reference sequence). The whole variable domain, filled in from reference TRBV5-4 and TRBJ1-1, reads ETGVTQSPTHLIKTRGQQVTLRCSSQSGHNTVSWYQQALGQGPQFIFQYYREEENGRGNFPPRFSGLQFPNYSSELNVNALELDDSALYLCASKTGGAFEAFFGQGTRLTVV.

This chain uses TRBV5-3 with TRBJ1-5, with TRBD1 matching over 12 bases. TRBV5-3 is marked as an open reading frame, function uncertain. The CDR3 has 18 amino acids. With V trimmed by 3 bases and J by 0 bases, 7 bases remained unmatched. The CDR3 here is CARSWGTGGEHSNQPQHF. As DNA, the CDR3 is TGTGCCAGAAGCTGGGGGACAGGGGGCGAGCATAGCAATCAGCCCCAGCATTTT.